These 22 T cell receptor beta chains were sequenced from one sample in a study of Ad26.COV2.S vaccination and SARS-CoV-2 variants. Clones were read by immunoSEQ multiplex PCR, and TCRdb kept only the in-frame ones, dropping some. This table has fewer than 400,000 clones, 88% appearing once. As for treatment: around 19 received Ad26.COV2.S at low or high dose, single or two shots; roughly five received placebo; per-sample allocation not given. Sampling took place 63 days after the first vaccine or placebo injection. Material: peripheral blood, obtained in a trial of Ad26.COV2.S vaccine versus placebo. These receptors were collected from a person aged 18-65 years who received the Ad26.COV2.S COVID-19 vaccine or a placebo.

The chain recombines TRBV19 with TRBJ2-7; D is possibly TRBD1 or TRBD2 (5 bases each). Germline V gene sequence: CDR1 LNHDA, CDR2 SQIVND (reference sequence). The CDR3 has 17 residues. Trimming stripped 3 bases from V and 7 bases from J, with 25 bases between. CDR3 nucleotide sequence: TGTGCCAGTAGTATCGGGGCAACTTTCCGGACTGTTCTGGAGCAGTACTTC. The encoded protein is CASSIGATFRTVLEQYF.

The chain uses TRBV7-9 and TRBJ2-3; 8 bases agree with TRBD1. Germline lookup yields CDR1 SEHNR and CDR2 FQNEAQ (reference sequence). V shed 5 bases, J shed 6 bases, and the junction held 7 bases outside the gene matches. This CDR3 contains 14 residues. The CDR3 spells CASSVGQGIDTQYF. The CDR3 DNA sequence: TGTGCCAGCAGCGTAGGACAGGGTATTGATACGCAGTATTTT.

V is TRBV5-1 and J is TRBJ1-1, with 7 bases that match TRBD1. Germline V gene lookup returns CDR1 SGHRS and CDR2 YFSETQ. V shed 5 bases and J 3 bases; nucleotides not matched to a gene: 7. This CDR3 region has 14 residues. This CDR3 reads CASRKGADDTEAFF. DNA for the CDR3: TGCGCCAGCAGAAAGGGGGCGGATGACACTGAAGCTTTCTTT. Full variable domain (remainder filled in from reference TRBV5-1 and TRBJ1-1): KAGVTQTPRYLIKTRGQQVTLSCSPISGHRSVSWYQQTPGQGLQFLFEYFSETQRNKGNFPGRFSGRQFSNSRSEMNVSTLELGDSALYLCASRKGADDTEAFFGQGTRLTVV.

This clone was seen a single time. The chain uses TRBV3-1 (or the pseudogene TRBV3-2) and TRBJ2-6; perhaps TRBD2 as D (5 bases). Germline V lookup: CDR1 LGHDT, CDR2 YNNKEL (reference sequence). V dropped 1 base and J dropped 1 base, with 8 bases sitting between them. The CDR3 is made up of 16 amino acids. The CDR3 DNA is TGTGCCAGCAGCCAAGCTTGGACTTCTGGGGCCAACGTCCTGACTTTC. It translates to CASSQAWTSGANVLTF.

This clone showed up just a few times. The J gene is TRBJ1-6, the V gene TRBV19; D ambiguous. Germline V gene lookup returns CDR1 LNHDA and CDR2 SQIVND (reference sequence). CDR3 length: 12 residues. V shed 7 bases and J shed 5 bases, with 6 bases lying between them. CDR3 bases: TGTGCCAGTAAGGCGAATAATTCACCCCTCCACTTT. Protein sequence: CASKANNSPLHF.

About this clone itself: This specimen includes other DNA sequences encoding the same CDR3. The CDR3 loop is CASSLVGSHEQFF. CDR3 DNA sequence: TGTGCCAGCAGCTTGGTAGGGTCCCATGAGCAGTTCTTC. The V gene is TRBV5-4, the J gene TRBJ2-1; D remains ambiguous. The CDR3 contains 13 residues. Germline V gene lookup returns CDR1 SGHNT and CDR2 YYREEE (reference sequence). V lost 0 bases, J lost 8 bases, and 9 bases lay in between.

The chain carries TRBV7-9 and TRBJ2-1; the D is unclear. The V gene's germline CDR1 is SEHNR and CDR2 FQNEAQ (reference sequence). The CDR3 has 16 amino acids. Trimming took off 5 bases at V and 0 bases at J, with 14 bases between the two ends. CDR3 nucleotide sequence: TGTGCCAGCAGCGACGACTCCCCAAGCTCCTACAATGAGCAGTTCTTC. Translating it yields CASSDDSPSSYNEQFF. The complete variable domain, with remaining parts taken from reference TRBV7-9 and TRBJ2-1, reads DTGVSQNPRHKITKRGQNVTFRCDPISEHNRLYWYRQTLGQGPEFLTYFQNEAQLEKSRLLSDRFSAERPKGSFSTLEIQRTEQGDSAMYLCASSDDSPSSYNEQFFGPGTRLTVL.

This chain links TRBV5-1 with TRBJ1-2; possibly TRBD1 for D (5 bases). The CDR3 covers 14 residues. CDR1 and CDR2 from the germline V gene are SGHRS and YFSETQ. V was cut by 5 bases and J by 4 bases, with 15 bases left in between. DNA for the CDR3: TGCGCCAGCAGGACCCCTGGGGGATCCTATGGCTACACCTTC. Amino acid sequence: CASRTPGGSYGYTF.

The chain employs TRBV9 and TRBJ1-6, with TRBD1 matching 8 bases. In germline, CDR1 is SGDLS, CDR2 YYNGEE. This CDR3 has 15 amino acids. V trimming: 3 bases; J trimming: 9 bases; junction bases outside the gene matches: 8. The CDR3 loop is CASSARQGSFSPLHF. The CDR3 bases are TGTGCCAGCAGCGCACGACAGGGGTCCTTTTCACCCCTCCACTTT.

The sample holds one count of this clone. The chain recombines TRBV18 with TRBJ2-5; 7 bases are a match to TRBD1. Germline loops: CDR1 KGHSH, CDR2 LQKENI. V gave up 0 bases and J gave up 5 bases; unmatched junction bases: 6. The CDR3 covers 15 residues. CDR3 amino acids: CASSPPTGVDETQYF. CDR3 sequence (DNA): TGTGCCAGCTCACCACCAACAGGGGTTGACGAGACCCAGTACTTC.

The chain carries TRBV19 and TRBJ2-7; TRBD2 matches 8 bases. Germline CDR1 and CDR2: LNHDA and SQIVND (reference sequence). The V segment lost 1 base and the J segment 3 bases; nucleotides outside the gene matches: 8. CDR3 length: 16 residues. The CDR3 reads CASSIGASGFDYEQYF. For the CDR3, the DNA is TGTGCCAGTAGTATAGGAGCTAGCGGGTTTGACTACGAGCAGTACTTC. The variable domain in full, with the rest retrieved from reference TRBV19 and TRBJ2-7, is DGGITQSPKYLFRKEGQNVTLSCEQNLNHDAMYWYRQDPGQGLRLIYYSQIVNDFQKGDIAEGYSVSREKKESFPLTVTSAQKNPTAFYLCASSIGASGFDYEQYFGPGTRLTVT.

This chain connects TRBV30 to TRBJ1-1; the D gene is possibly TRBD1 (5 bases). CDR3 size: 16 residues. The germline gives CDR1 GTSNPN, CDR2 SVGIG (reference sequence). V lost 4 bases and J lost 4, with 22 bases in between. The CDR3 DNA reads TGTGCCTGGATGCCCCGGGACCTACGGAGGGGCACTGAAGCTTTCTTT. Its protein is CAWMPRDLRRGTEAFF.

V is TRBV7-2 and J is TRBJ2-5; 9 positions agree with TRBD1. The CDR3 is 15 residues long. V lost 7 bases, J lost 1 base, and 7 bases stayed unmatched. Germline V gene lookup returns CDR1 SGHTA and CDR2 FQGNSA. CDR3 DNA: TGTGCCAGCAACCAGGAACAGGGGGCCCAAGAGACCCAGTACTTC. Protein sequence: CASNQEQGAQETQYF.

This clone showed up just once. J is TRBJ2-5 and V is TRBV5-1; the D is unclear. The CDR3 has 15 amino acids. Germline V gene sequence: CDR1 SGHRS, CDR2 YFSETQ. The V end lost 0 bases, the J end lost 4 bases, and 13 bases lay between the germline ends. The CDR3 sequence is CASSLGVKMGETQYF. CDR3 in DNA: TGCGCCAGCAGCTTGGGGGTGAAGATGGGAGAGACCCAGTACTTC.

The chain employs TRBV5-1 and TRBJ2-1, with 9 bases identical to TRBD1. CDR1 is SGHRS, CDR2 YFSETQ, per germline. V lost 5 bases and J lost 2; bases outside the gene matches: 8. The CDR3 spans 16 residues. CDR3 protein: CASSSHRGLTYNEQFF. The CDR3 DNA reads as TGCGCCAGCAGTTCTCACAGGGGGCTTACCTACAATGAGCAGTTCTTC.

The J gene is TRBJ2-1, the V gene TRBV3-1 (or the pseudogene TRBV3-2); D remains unclear. Germline V lookup: CDR1 LGHDT, CDR2 YNNKEL (reference sequence). V was cut by 1 base and J by 9 bases, with 13 bases left in between. This CDR3 is built from 14 residues. The CDR3 DNA sequence: TGTGCCAGCAGCCAAGTGGGTAGCTCGGGTGAGCAGTTCTTC. This encodes CASSQVGSSGEQFF.

This chain links TRBV10-3 with TRBJ1-1; D uncertain. Trimming left V 3 bases short and J 6 bases short, with 14 bases between. This CDR3 spans 14 amino acids. The germline gives CDR1 ENHRY, CDR2 SYGVKD. The CDR3 reads CAISDEARRAEAFF. In nucleotides, the CDR3 is TGTGCCATCAGTGATGAGGCTAGGAGGGCTGAAGCTTTCTTT.

V is TRBV10-1 and J is TRBJ2-1; a possible D gene is TRBD2 (7 bases). CDR1 is WNHNN and CDR2 is SYGVQD in the germline V gene (reference sequence). Trimming removed 3 bases at V and 9 bases at J, with 18 bases between. CDR3 size: 15 residues. CDR3 nucleotide sequence: TGCGCCAGCAGTGATTTTGTGGGGGGGCGGGGTGAGCAGTTCTTC. Translated: CASSDFVGGRGEQFF.

This rearrangement joins TRBV10-3 to TRBJ1-1; TRBD1 might be the D (5 bases). Germline lookup yields CDR1 ENHRY and CDR2 SYGVKD. The V gene lost 2 bases and the J gene lost 2 bases, with 9 bases spanning the gap. There are 14 residues in the CDR3. DNA for the CDR3: TGTGCCATCAGTGAGGTAGGGGAAAACACTGAAGCTTTCTTT. Amino acids: CAISEVGENTEAFF.

This chain joins TRBV7-9 and TRBJ2-5, with 7 nucleotides matching TRBD1. This CDR3 has 15 amino acids. Per the germline V gene, CDR1 is SEHNR and CDR2 is FQNEAQ (reference sequence). V lost 4 bases, J lost 1 base, and 6 bases stayed unmatched. CDR3 nucleotide sequence: TGTGCCAGCAGCTCCTACCGGGACAGCCAAGAGACCCAGTACTTC. This sequence encodes CASSSYRDSQETQYF.

In this sample, this clone turned up a few times. The chain recombines TRBV2 with TRBJ2-7; 9 nucleotides line up with TRBD1. The CDR3 has 14 amino acids. The J segment lost 1 base and the V segment lost 6 bases, leaving 4 bases of the junction unmatched. CDR1 SNHLY and CDR2 FYNNEI come from the germline V gene. The CDR3 reads CASRVTGGSYEQYF. The CDR3 DNA reads TGTGCCAGCAGGGTGACAGGGGGGTCCTACGAGCAGTACTTC.

With respect to this clone: Other DNA sequences in this specimen translate into the identical CDR3. This sequence joins TRBV11-2 and TRBJ2-1; the match to TRBD2 covers 10 bases. The V gene end was trimmed by 6 bases and the J gene end by 1 base; junction bases not matched to a gene: 3. CDR1 is SGHAT and CDR2 is FQNNGV in the germline V gene. This CDR3 has 15 residues. CDR3 sequence reads: CASSWTSGSYNEQFF. CDR3 bases: TGTGCCAGCAGTTGGACTAGCGGTTCCTACAATGAGCAGTTCTTC.